The 14 T cell receptor beta chains below all came from one sample that was sequenced in a study of PD-L1 blockade in urothelial cancer. This sample's time point: peripheral blood 6 weeks after treatment start. Assay: immunoSEQ multiplex PCR; the TCRdb copy retains only in-frame clones and omits some. This sample has tens of thousands of clones, with about 88% found just once. The sample here was PBMCs, taken around atezolizumab (anti-PD-L1) treatment. These receptors originate from a man between 70 and 80 years old with urothelial cancer.

The J gene is TRBJ2-5, the V gene TRBV2, with 11 bases that match TRBD2. Per germline, CDR1 SNHLY and CDR2 FYNNEI. The junction had 12 bases not matched to a gene; V was cut back by 6 bases and J by 9 bases. The CDR3 length is 15 residues. Here the CDR3 reads CASRILAGADRAQYF. In nucleotides, the CDR3 is TGTGCCAGCAGGATACTAGCGGGAGCGGATCGAGCCCAGTACTTC.

This sequence joins TRBV7-9 and TRBJ1-1; no definite D call. This CDR3 region has 13 residues. CDR1 and CDR2 from the germline V gene are SEHNR and FQNEAQ (reference sequence). Between the trimmed V and J ends, which lost 6 bases and 1 base, there was a span of 9 bases. In nucleotides, the CDR3 is TGTGCCAGCAGTTTTGACAAGAACACTGAAGCTTTCTTT. Its protein product is CASSFDKNTEAFF. Looking up the rest from reference TRBV7-9 and TRBJ1-1 gives the full variable domain: DTGVSQNPRHKITKRGQNVTFRCDPISEHNRLYWYRQTLGQGPEFLTYFQNEAQLEKSRLLSDRFSAERPKGSFSTLEIQRTEQGDSAMYLCASSFDKNTEAFFGQGTRLTVV.

The chain joins TRBV19 to TRBJ1-3; D possibly corresponds to TRBD1 (5 bases). Germline V gene data show CDR1 as LNHDA and CDR2 as SQIVND (reference sequence). V lost 7 bases to trimming and J lost 10 bases, with 17 bases between them. The CDR3 is 13 residues long. The CDR3 is CASTLPGVRTIYF. The DNA of the CDR3 is TGTGCCAGTACCCTACCGGGGGTCAGAACCATATATTTT.

About this clone itself: Other DNA sequences in this sample translate to the same CDR3. V gene TRBV7-9 combines with J gene TRBJ2-7, with a possible D match to TRBD2 (6 bases). The germline V and J ends were trimmed by 3 bases and 2 bases, with 11 bases remaining between them. The CDR3 extends over 14 amino acids. The V gene's germline CDR1 is SEHNR and CDR2 FQNEAQ (reference sequence). In DNA, the CDR3 is TGTGCCAGCAGCTTTAGCGGAAAAACCTACGAGCAGTACTTC. As protein: CASSFSGKTYEQYF.

The V and J genes are TRBV5-4 and TRBJ2-3; 7 nucleotides align to TRBD1. The CDR3 has 15 residues. Germline V gene data show CDR1 as SGHNT and CDR2 as YYREEE (reference sequence). With 4 bases clipped from V and 2 bases from J, the junction kept 7 bases outside the gene matches. CDR3 sequence: CASSTKQGNTDTQYF. The CDR3 DNA reads TGTGCCAGCAGCACTAAACAGGGGAACACAGATACGCAGTATTTT.

The rearrangement joins TRBV10-3 to TRBJ2-2; D is perhaps TRBD2 (6 bases). V shed 4 bases and J shed 5 bases, with 11 bases lying between them. The V gene's germline CDR1 is ENHRY and CDR2 SYGVKD. The CDR3 is 14 residues long. The CDR3 bases are TGTGCCATCAGTGTCGGGGGTGGGACCGGGGAGCTGTTTTTT. Its translation: CAISVGGGTGELFF.

The rearrangement links TRBV18 to TRBJ1-5, with 7 bases lining up with TRBD1. The V and J ends lost 6 bases and 0 bases, in that order; junction bases with no gene match: 5. CDR3 length: 15 residues. Germline V gives CDR1 KGHSH, CDR2 LQKENI. CDR3 nucleotide sequence: TGTGCCAGCTCCCAAAACAGGGGTAGCAATCAGCCCCAGCATTTT. This translates into CASSQNRGSNQPQHF.

This chain uses TRBV19 with TRBJ1-5, with a weak D call TRBD1 (6 bases). V was cut by 6 bases and J by 5 bases, with 14 bases left in between. Germline V lookup: CDR1 LNHDA, CDR2 SQIVND (reference sequence). CDR3 length: 14 residues. This CDR3 is CASSQGQNYQPQHF. The CDR3 bases are TGTGCCAGTAGCCAAGGACAGAACTATCAGCCCCAGCATTTT.

V gene TRBV6-1 combines with J gene TRBJ2-2, with TRBD1 matching over 8 bases. Trimming at V came to 5 bases and at J to 7 bases, leaving 6 bases not matched to a gene. The CDR3 has 14 amino acids. CDR1 is MNHNS and CDR2 is SASEGT in the germline V gene. The CDR3 sequence: CASSQDRAVGELFF. Written as DNA, the CDR3 is TGTGCCAGCAGTCAGGACAGGGCGGTCGGGGAGCTGTTTTTT.

CDR3 sequence: CASSTGLAGSPTDTQYF. The CDR3 DNA sequence: TGCGCCAGCAGCACAGGACTAGCGGGCTCGCCCACAGATACGCAGTATTTT. The rearrangement uses TRBV5-1 and TRBJ2-3; 11 bases are a match to TRBD2. This CDR3 has 17 amino acids. With V trimmed by 4 bases and J by 2 bases, 9 bases remained unmatched. Germline V lookup: CDR1 SGHRS, CDR2 YFSETQ.

DNA of the CDR3: TGCAGCGTTCTACCAACCTTTCCGGACCAAGAGACCCAGTACTTC. Residues: CSVLPTFPDQETQYF. This sequence joins TRBV29-1 and TRBJ2-5; D gene ambiguous. The CDR3 consists of 15 residues. Trimming removed 5 bases at V and 0 bases at J, with 16 bases between. Germline CDR1 SQVTM, CDR2 ANQGSEA.

This rearrangement joins TRBV19 to TRBJ1-2; 10 nucleotides agree with TRBD1. CDR3 length equals 16 residues. Trimming removed 3 bases from V and 3 bases from J; junction bases left unmatched: 7. Germline V CDR1 and CDR2: LNHDA, SQIVND (reference sequence). The CDR3 DNA follows: TGTGCCAGTAGTATCGGGGGACAGGGGAACGACTATGGCTACACCTTC. It codes for CASSIGGQGNDYGYTF.

To note about this clone: This same CDR3 is encoded by further DNA sequences in the sample. The chain carries TRBV25-1 and TRBJ2-3, with D possibly being TRBD1 (5 bases). The germline CDR1 and CDR2 sequences are MGHDK and SYGVNS. CDR3 length: 13 amino acids. V was shortened by 3 bases and J by 1 base, with 5 bases between the two germline ends. CDR3 DNA: TGTGCCAGCAGTGACAGGGGCACAGATACGCAGTATTTT. The encoded protein is CASSDRGTDTQYF.

This chain uses TRBV5-4 with TRBJ2-7; the D gene is possibly TRBD1 (5 bases). The germline V gene has CDR1 SGHNT and CDR2 YYREEE (reference sequence). This CDR3 is 14 amino acids long. The V and J ends lost 3 bases and 0 bases respectively, with 10 bases between them. CDR3 in DNA: TGTGCCAGCAGCTCAAAGGACATCTCCTACGAGCAGTACTTC. The encoded protein is CASSSKDISYEQYF.